This T cell receptor beta chain emerged from a study of T cell responses to AZD1222 COVID-19 vaccine. As regards this clone: Its antigen remains unidentified.

Study-wide results and limits: Females made up more of the donors, who were largely white British, and clonal diversity may have come out too low.

The CDR3 contains 14 residues. Germline CDR1 SGHRS, CDR2 YFSETQ. V gave up 3 bases and J gave up 2 bases, with 10 bases separating them. Assay: immunoSEQ multiplex PCR; the TCRdb copy retains only in-frame clones and omits some. In the table there are over 120,000 clones, more than 90% of which are singletons. This rearrangement joins TRBV5-1 to TRBJ2-3; D uncertain. The TCR was taken from an adult in good health. Specimen: peripheral blood, collected on day 0 of AZD1222 vaccination. The CDR3 is CASSSRPSTDTQYF. CDR3 bases: TGCGCCAGCAGCTCTAGACCTTCCACAGATACGCAGTATTTT.